The 23 T cell receptor beta chains below were found in one sample sequenced in a study of blood T cells in healthy people across ages (dated by TCRdb to between 2014 and 2017). The receptor library was made with 5' RACE. TCRdb shows the sequencer as Illumina HiSeq 2500. A second PCR of about 7 to 12 cycles was run with a J-beta primer mix and a sample-barcoded 5' primer. The public sequencing data were trimmed at Q25 with fastp and processed into clonotypes with MiXCR by TCRdb, which kept only in-frame beta chains. When rows share a CDR3 protein, they turn into one entry using the most common DNA and genes. This sample gives around 1,000,000 distinct CDR3 sequences in total; around 27% of them show up just once. Of the sample, about 0.8% is held by the ten largest clones. The sample was also reused in another study, on T cells of mothers and their children.

Material: blood. These receptors all stem from a girl aged 2-10 years in good health.

V is TRBV24-1 and J is TRBJ2-5, with 9 bases aligning to TRBD1. The CDR3 covers 18 residues. J lost 4 bases, V lost 1 base, and 12 bases had no gene match. Germline V gene lookup returns CDR1 KGHDR and CDR2 SFDVKD. CDR3 coding DNA: TGTGCCACCAGTGATTTATGGGGACAGGGAGAAAATTCAGAGACCCAGTACTTC. It translates to CATSDLWGQGENSETQYF.

A few counts support this clonotype. The chain uses TRBV10-3 and TRBJ1-6; D not certain. Per germline, CDR1 ENHRY and CDR2 SYGVKD. The CDR3 contains 15 residues. V was shortened by 2 bases and J by 0 bases, with 5 bases between the two germline ends. CDR3 nucleotide sequence: TGTGCCATCAGTGAGGGGATCTCCTATAATTCACCCCTCCACTTT. Amino acid sequence: CAISEGISYNSPLHF.

The rearrangement joins TRBV7-9 to TRBJ2-7; possible D gene TRBD2, 5 bases. Trimming stripped 4 bases from V and 6 bases from J, with 16 bases between. The germline gives CDR1 SEHNR, CDR2 FQNEAQ (reference sequence). CDR3 length: 14 amino acids. The DNA for the CDR3 is TGTGCCAGCAGCTGGGTCGACGGAGGCACCGAGCAGTACTTC. Translation gives CASSWVDGGTEQYF.

The rearrangement joins TRBV9 to TRBJ2-5; D gene uncertain. The last part of the DNA fits TRBJ2-7 better; the J call may be wrong. In germline, CDR1 is SGDLS, CDR2 YYNGEE. CDR3 length equals 13 residues. The CDR3 loop reads CASSVGFGDEQYF. The DNA of the CDR3 is TGTGCCAGCAGCGTGGGGTTTGGAGACGAGCAGTACTTC.

This sequence joins TRBV7-9 and TRBJ2-3; TRBD1 aligns across 8 bases. CDR3 length: 16 amino acids. V trimming: 5 bases; J trimming: 2 bases; junction bases outside the gene matches: 9. Per germline, CDR1 SEHNR and CDR2 FQNEAQ (reference sequence). CDR3 region: CASSLAGTGYTDTQYF. Written as DNA, the CDR3 is TGTGCCAGCAGCCTCGCCGGGACAGGATACACAGATACGCAGTATTTT. Together with reference TRBV7-9 and TRBJ2-3, the CDR3 gives the full variable domain: DTGVSQNPRHKITKRGQNVTFRCDPISEHNRLYWYRQTLGQGPEFLTYFQNEAQLEKSRLLSDRFSAERPKGSFSTLEIQRTEQGDSAMYLCASSLAGTGYTDTQYFGPGTRLTVL.

A few counts support this clonotype. The chain carries TRBV29-1 and TRBJ2-1; 8 bases line up with TRBD2. Germline V gene data show CDR1 as SQVTM and CDR2 as ANQGSEA. The CDR3 spans 13 residues. J gave up 5 bases and V 4 bases, and 4 bases lay outside the gene matches. The CDR3 reads CSVVAGWDNEQFF. In nucleotides, the CDR3 is TGCAGCGTTGTAGCGGGGTGGGACAATGAGCAGTTCTTC.

This chain joins TRBV20-1 and TRBJ2-1; TRBD2 matches 9 bases. V gave up 1 base and J gave up 5 bases; unmatched junction bases: 3. Per the germline V gene, CDR1 is DFQATT and CDR2 is SNEGSKA (reference sequence). The CDR3 totals 14 residues. This CDR3 reads CSARVLAGDNEQFF. CDR3 nucleotide sequence: TGCAGTGCTAGAGTATTAGCGGGGGACAATGAGCAGTTCTTC.

This rearrangement joins TRBV6-1 to TRBJ2-1, with TRBD1 matching 7 bases. V was pared by 8 bases and J by 4 bases, with 5 bases of the junction left unmatched. The CDR3 has 13 residues. Per germline, CDR1 MNHNS and CDR2 SASEGT. The CDR3 region has the DNA TGTGCCAGCGAGCCAGGGGGATACAATGAGCAGTTCTTC. Amino acids: CASEPGGYNEQFF.

The rearrangement uses TRBV20-1 and TRBJ1-2; 9 bases match TRBD1. Germline CDR1 is DFQATT and CDR2 is SNEGSKA (reference sequence). With V trimmed by 6 bases and J by 7 bases, 9 bases remained unmatched. CDR3 length: 13 amino acids. Here the CDR3 DNA reads TGCAGTGCCAGGCCACAGGGGGCTATTGGCTACACCTTC. Its translation: CSARPQGAIGYTF.

This clonotype was seen only a few times. The gene calls are TRBV9 and TRBJ2-1; 7 bases are shared with TRBD1. CDR1 is SGDLS and CDR2 is YYNGEE in the germline V gene. V dropped 1 base and J dropped 7; count of bases not matched to a gene: 14. The CDR3 contains 17 residues. The CDR3 sequence is CASSVSLTGIRTNEQFF. CDR3 nucleotide sequence: TGTGCCAGCAGCGTATCCCTGACAGGGATAAGGACAAATGAGCAGTTCTTC.

In its sample, this clonotype was seen a few times. The genes are TRBV28 and TRBJ2-2; weak D call: TRBD2 (6 bases). V lost 5 bases to trimming and J lost 7 bases, with 17 bases between them. This CDR3 has 15 amino acids. Germline values: CDR1 MDHEN, CDR2 SYDVKM. CDR3 coding DNA: TGTGCCAGCAGTCTCGGGACTGGGAGCGTCGGGGAGCTGTTTTTT. It is translated as CASSLGTGSVGELFF.

The chain is built from TRBV7-2 and TRBJ2-5, with D hard to call. Trimming stripped 5 bases from V and 7 bases from J, with 14 bases between. Germline lookup yields CDR1 SGHTA and CDR2 FQGNSA. The CDR3 totals 13 residues. The CDR3 coding sequence is TGTGCCAGCAGCGACCGGCCTAGAGGGACCCAGTACTTC. Translated, it gives CASSDRPRGTQYF.

DNA of the CDR3: TGTGCCAGCAGTTACTCGGAGCGGGGGAACTACGAGCAGTACTTC. Residues: CASSYSERGNYEQYF. The V call is TRBV6-2 or TRBV6-3, the J call TRBJ2-7; the match to TRBD2 covers 8 bases. The CDR3 sequence is 15 residues long. The V gene end was trimmed by 0 bases and the J gene end by 3 bases; junction bases not matched to a gene: 4. Germline CDR1 and CDR2: MNHEY and SVGEGT.

The chain has TRBV4-3 and TRBJ1-2; D not resolved. The germline V and J ends were trimmed by 1 base and 3 bases, with 12 bases remaining between them. CDR1 LGHNA and CDR2 YSLEER come from the germline V gene. The CDR3 runs to 15 residues. CDR3 loop: CASSQGPSSYYGYTF. Written as DNA, the CDR3 is TGCGCCAGCAGCCAAGGCCCCTCATCCTACTATGGCTACACCTTC.

The CDR3 region is CASSLRTDGEKLFF. The CDR3 DNA is TGCGCCAGCAGCCTCAGGACAGATGGGGAAAAACTGTTTTTT. The chain is built from TRBV5-1 and TRBJ1-4; D is possibly TRBD1 (6 bases). The CDR3 is 14 residues long. V dropped 4 bases and J dropped 8 bases, with 15 bases sitting between them. The germline V gene has CDR1 SGHRS and CDR2 YFSETQ.

This clonotype was detected a few times. The V call is TRBV4-3, the J call TRBJ2-7; D may be TRBD1 or TRBD2 (6 bases each). V shed 4 bases and J shed 4 bases, with 17 bases lying between them. Germline CDR1 is LGHNA and CDR2 is YSLEER. The CDR3 runs to 15 residues. CDR3 region: CASSRQGGGGYEQYF. DNA of the CDR3: TGCGCCAGCAGCCGCCAAGGTGGAGGGGGGTACGAGCAGTACTTC.

This clonotype showed up just a few times. The chain joins TRBV20-1 to TRBJ2-7, with 7 bases fitting TRBD2. This CDR3 has 11 residues. Trimming removed 5 bases from V and 5 bases from J; junction bases left unmatched: 3. Per germline, CDR1 DFQATT and CDR2 SNEGSKA (reference sequence). CDR3 nucleotides: TGCAGTGCTGCGAGCGGGAACGAGCAGTACTTC. It translates to CSAASGNEQYF.

The chain links TRBV7-3 to TRBJ2-5, with TRBD1 identical over 7 bases. Looked up from germline, CDR1 is SGHTA and CDR2 is FQGTGA. This CDR3 is built from 13 residues. The ends lost 6 bases at V and 5 bases at J; junction bases unmatched: 6. The CDR3 DNA reads TGTGCCAGCAGTATTACAGGGGCGGAGACCCAGTACTTC. Protein: CASSITGAETQYF.

This clonotype was seen only a few times. The V call is TRBV4-2, the J call TRBJ2-3, with D possibly TRBD2 on 5 matching bases. Germline CDR1 is LGHNA and CDR2 is YNFKEQ. The V end lost 0 bases, the J end lost 5 bases, and 12 bases lay between the germline ends. This CDR3 contains 15 residues. CDR3 protein: CASSQDKFGKDTQYF. DNA of the CDR3: TGTGCCAGCAGCCAAGATAAGTTCGGGAAAGATACGCAGTATTTT.

This clonotype was seen ten or more times. This chain uses TRBV27 with TRBJ1-1; D not certain. This CDR3 is built from 13 residues. V was pared by 1 base and J by 1 base, with 4 bases between. The germline V gene has CDR1 MNHEY and CDR2 SMNVEV (reference sequence). CDR3 protein: CASSLFRNTEAFF. The CDR3 DNA sequence: TGTGCCAGCAGTTTATTCAGGAACACTGAAGCTTTCTTT.

Turning to this clonotype: Its ends do not fully match the called genes, so a read error is possible. The V gene is TRBV11-2, the J gene TRBJ2-1, with TRBD2 matching 13 bases. Germline V lookup: CDR1 SGHAT, CDR2 FQNNGV. The CDR3 is 21 residues long. The CDR3 sequence is CASSLVSGTSGAHSSYNGQFF. The CDR3 bases are TGTGCCAGCAGCTTAGTATCCGGGACTAGCGGGGCCCACAGTTCCTACAATGGGCAGTTCTTC.

The chain combines TRBV21-1 with TRBJ1-3; TRBD1, the table's D call, was not compared with the DNA. TRBV21-1 has pseudogene status. The CDR3 totals 17 residues. The CDR3 region is CASSKGRGAGSGNTIYF. CDR3 bases: TGTGCCAGCAGCAAAGGGCGGGGCGCGGGGTCTGGAAACACCATATATTTT.

The chain carries TRBV7-9 and TRBJ2-7, with 9 bases that match TRBD1. Trimming cost V 8 bases and J 4 bases; bases outside gene matches: 9. CDR1 and CDR2 (germline): SEHNR, FQNEAQ (reference sequence). The CDR3 length is 14 residues. CDR3 DNA: TGTGCCAGCGCCCCGAGGGACAGGGTTTACGAGCAGTACTTC. Its translation: CASAPRDRVYEQYF.